This passage covers 16 T cell receptor beta chains from one sample sequenced in a study of cytomegalovirus exposure and HLA in healthy donors. Sequencing was performed with immunoSEQ multiplex PCR; in TCRdb, only in-frame clones are kept and a portion is missing. This sample has 130,000 to 150,000 clones, with 84% found just once. The sequenced sample was PBMCs. These receptors were obtained from a woman in her 30s in good health and CMV-seronegative.

This chain links TRBV4-1 with TRBJ2-7; D is ambiguous. V was clipped by 2 bases and J by 0 bases, with 8 bases between them. Germline V CDR1 and CDR2: MGHRA, YSYEKL. The CDR3 sequence is 14 residues long. The CDR3 loop reads CASSQIPRSYEQYF. The CDR3, as DNA: TGCGCCAGCAGCCAAATTCCCCGCTCCTACGAGCAGTACTTC.

The rearrangement links TRBV10-3 to TRBJ1-1; the D is unclear. The CDR3 covers 13 residues. Between the trimmed V and J ends, which lost 4 bases and 0 bases, there was a span of 6 bases. The germline CDR1 and CDR2 sequences are ENHRY and SYGVKD. This CDR3 is CAISGQLNTEAFF. The CDR3 nucleotides read TGTGCCATCAGTGGTCAGTTGAACACTGAAGCTTTCTTT.

This chain uses TRBV7-2 with TRBJ1-5, with 7 bases that match TRBD1. With V trimmed by 5 bases and J by 4 bases, 8 bases remained unmatched. The CDR3 is 15 amino acids. Per the germline V gene, CDR1 is SGHTA and CDR2 is FQGNSA. This CDR3 reads CASSLRQGGNQPQHF. The CDR3 region has the DNA TGTGCCAGCAGCCTTAGACAGGGCGGGAATCAGCCCCAGCATTTT.

V usage is TRBV28 and J usage is TRBJ1-1, with D possibly matching TRBD1 (5 bases). The V and J ends lost 2 bases and 4 bases respectively, with 17 bases between them. The CDR3 is made up of 16 amino acids. Per the germline V gene, CDR1 is MDHEN and CDR2 is SYDVKM. The chain's CDR3 is CASSLPITDQGTEAFF. The CDR3 nucleotides are TGTGCCAGCAGTTTACCAATAACAGACCAGGGCACTGAAGCTTTCTTT. Complete variable domain (other parts from reference TRBV28 and TRBJ1-1): DVKVTQSSRYLVKRTGEKVFLECVQDMDHENMFWYRQDPGLGLRLIYFSYDVKMKEKGDIPEGYSVSREKKERFSLILESASTNQTSMYLCASSLPITDQGTEAFFGQGTRLTVV.

V gene TRBV4-2 combines with J gene TRBJ1-2; 7 bases line up with TRBD1. The CDR3 is made up of 14 amino acids. V lost 4 bases and J lost 8; bases outside the gene matches: 10. Germline CDR1 is LGHNA and CDR2 is YNFKEQ. CDR3 loop: CASSPRRQGTGYTF. CDR3 nucleotide sequence: TGTGCCAGCAGCCCTCGGCGACAGGGTACGGGCTACACCTTC.

The chain carries TRBV21-1 and TRBJ1-1; the table's D call TRBD1 went unverified against the DNA. TRBV21-1 is given as a pseudogene. The CDR3 loop spans 15 amino acids. As DNA, the CDR3 is TGTGCCAGCAGCACGGATGGGACAGAAGTCACTGAAGCTTTCTTT. Its translation is CASSTDGTEVTEAFF.

The chain joins TRBV4-3 to TRBJ1-6; D is perhaps TRBD1 (5 bases). Between the trimmed V and J ends, which lost 5 bases and 9 bases, there was a span of 17 bases. This CDR3 region has 15 residues. Germline values: CDR1 LGHNA, CDR2 YSLEER. The CDR3 sequence: CASSLGVGGGSPLHF. CDR3 bases: TGCGCCAGCAGCTTGGGGGTGGGGGGAGGTTCACCCCTCCACTTT.

The chain joins TRBV7-8 to TRBJ2-1, with 9 bases that match TRBD2. Trimming cost V 7 bases and J 3 bases; bases outside gene matches: 13. The CDR3 extends over 17 amino acids. The germline V gene encodes CDR1 SGHVS and CDR2 FQNEAQ. The CDR3 spells CASMKSETSGFYNEQFF. The DNA of the CDR3 is TGTGCCAGCATGAAATCCGAGACTAGCGGCTTCTACAATGAGCAGTTCTTC. The whole variable domain, filled in from reference TRBV7-8 and TRBJ2-1, reads GAGVSQSPRYKVAKRGQDVALRCDPISGHVSLFWYQQALGQGPEFLTYFQNEAQLDKSGLPSDRFFAERPEGSVSTLKIQRTQQEDSAVYLCASMKSETSGFYNEQFFGPGTRLTVL.

The chain carries TRBV5-1 and TRBJ2-3; the D gene is possibly TRBD1 (6 bases). Germline CDR1 reads SGHRS; CDR2 reads YFSETQ. This CDR3 is 14 amino acids long. Trimming removed 0 bases from V and 5 bases from J, with 10 bases in between. The CDR3 DNA reads as TGCGCCAGCAGCTTGGGTACAGGGAGAGATACGCAGTATTTT. Translated, it gives CASSLGTGRDTQYF.

This clone was counted a single time. V is TRBV6-1 and J is TRBJ2-5, with TRBD2 matching over 9 bases. The ends lost 8 bases at V and 5 bases at J; junction bases unmatched: 12. CDR1 is MNHNS, CDR2 SASEGT, per germline. This CDR3 is built from 15 residues. The CDR3 reads CASDRLRGGGETQYF. The CDR3 coding sequence is TGTGCCAGCGATCGACTGCGGGGGGGCGGGGAGACCCAGTACTTC.

J is TRBJ1-2 and V is TRBV18; D may be TRBD1 (5 bases). Deletions cut 3 bases from V and 8 bases from J, with 16 bases between. This CDR3 is 14 amino acids long. Per germline, CDR1 KGHSH and CDR2 LQKENI. This CDR3 is CASSPTGKGYGYTF. In DNA form, the CDR3 reads TGTGCCAGCTCACCTACTGGGAAGGGGTACGGCTACACCTTC.

V gene TRBV6-1 combines with J gene TRBJ1-6; D is undetermined. Germline CDR1 reads MNHNS; CDR2 reads SASEGT. There are 14 residues in the CDR3. V lost 3 bases to trimming and J lost 3 bases, with 6 bases between them. DNA for the CDR3: TGTGCCAGCAGTGAGTCTAGCTATAATTCACCCCTCCACTTT. Encoded protein: CASSESSYNSPLHF.

The chain links TRBV10-3 to TRBJ1-2, with 9 bases matching TRBD1. V was pared by 4 bases and J by 8 bases, with 11 bases of the junction left unmatched. The CDR3 sequence is 15 residues long. Per the germline V gene, CDR1 is ENHRY and CDR2 is SYGVKD. This CDR3 is CAISAGQGFTRGYTF. In DNA form, the CDR3 reads TGTGCCATCAGTGCGGGACAGGGCTTCACTAGGGGCTACACCTTC.

The chain combines TRBV18 with TRBJ1-4; no definite D call. Looked up from germline, CDR1 is KGHSH and CDR2 is LQKENI. The length of the CDR3 is 15 residues. V was clipped by 1 base and J by 0 bases, with 6 bases between them. For the CDR3, the DNA is TGTGCCAGCTCACCACAGCCTGCAACTAATGAAAAACTGTTTTTT. This encodes CASSPQPATNEKLFF. Complete variable domain (other parts from reference TRBV18 and TRBJ1-4): NAGVMQNPRHLVRRRGQEARLRCSPMKGHSHVYWYRQLPEEGLKFMVYLQKENIIDESGMPKERFSAEFPKEGPSILRIQQVVRGDSAAYFCASSPQPATNEKLFFGSGTQLSVL.

About this clone itself: The junction does not match germline at one end; this may be a read error. J is TRBJ1-2 and V is TRBV20-1, with 9 positions matching TRBD1. The CDR3 extends over 11 amino acids. CDR1 and CDR2 from the germline V gene are DFQATT and SNEGSKA (reference sequence). DNA for the CDR3: TGCAGTGCTCAACCCGGGACAGGGTTGGCCTTC. Its protein is CSAQPGTGLAF.

The rearrangement joins TRBV28 to TRBJ2-7, with 7 bases aligning to TRBD2. Trimming at V came to 9 bases and at J to 6 bases, leaving 11 bases not matched to a gene. This CDR3 has 13 residues. Germline V gene data show CDR1 as MDHEN and CDR2 as SYDVKM. The CDR3 reads CASSGSWEGEQYF. The CDR3 coding sequence is TGTGCCAGTTCAGGGAGTTGGGAGGGCGAGCAGTACTTC.